The 26 T cell receptor beta chains reported below all come from one sample, sequenced in a study of T cell clonality in common variable immunodeficiency. These TCRs are of unknown antigen specificity. Only in-frame clones appear in the TCRdb table, and some are missing; sequencing was by immunoSEQ multiplex PCR. The sample contains about 16,000 clones, none of them singletons. Study-level results: In common variable immunodeficiency, TCR beta chains reportedly carried fewer deletions and N-nucleotide insertions.

Sequenced sample: peripheral blood mononuclear cells. Receptors originate from a human donor with common variable immunodeficiency.

This clone occurred many times. The read is 3 residues too short to cover the CDR3 end, so that end is filled in from the germline J gene. This chain joins TRBV2 and TRBJ1-6; 7 nucleotides line up with TRBD1. Germline V gene sequence: CDR1 SNHLY, CDR2 FYNNEI. The CDR3 runs to 14 residues. The trim removed 6 bases at V and 6 bases at J, leaving 5 bases unmatched. The CDR3 spells CASRTGTANSPLHF. CDR3 DNA (partial): TGTGCCAGCAGAACCGGGACAGCTAATTCACCC.

Comments on this clone: Coverage ceases 3 residues before the CDR3 finishes, and the germline J gene fills in the end. The chain is built from TRBV7-9 and TRBJ2-7, with D perhaps TRBD2 (7 bases). In germline, CDR1 is SEHNR, CDR2 FQNEAQ (reference sequence). V lost 1 base and J 5 bases, leaving 15 bases between the germline ends. The CDR3 spans 15 residues. The covered CDR3 bases are TGTGCCAGCAGCTTAGGCTTCGGGGGGCGCAACGAG. Translation gives CASSLGFGGRNE. The CDR3 in full is CASSLGFGGRNEQYF. Variable domain in full (rest from reference TRBV7-9 and TRBJ2-7): DTGVSQNPRHKITKRGQNVTFRCDPISEHNRLYWYRQTLGQGPEFLTYFQNEAQLEKSRLLSDRFSAERPKGSFSTLEIQRTEQGDSAMYLCASSLGFGGRNEQYFGPGTRLTVT.

For this clone: The DNA ends 3 residues before the CDR3 does, and the rest of the CDR3 is filled in from the germline J gene. V is TRBV19 and J is TRBJ1-4; tentative D call: TRBD1 (5 bases). Looked up from germline, CDR1 is LNHDA and CDR2 is SQIVND (reference sequence). V was cut by 9 bases and J by 7 bases, with 18 bases left in between. This CDR3 is built from 14 residues. CDR3 sequence: CASTQGDSSEKLFF. The covered CDR3 bases are TGTGCCAGCACACAAGGGGATTCGAGTGAAAAA.

Comment on this clone: The CDR3 end falls 3 residues outside the read, so it is completed with the germline J gene. J is TRBJ2-7 and V is TRBV29-1; tentatively, D is TRBD2 (6 bases). V gave up 0 bases and J gave up 2 bases, with 11 bases separating them. The CDR3 runs to 14 residues. Germline loops: CDR1 SQVTM, CDR2 ANQGSEA. The DNA read from the CDR3 is TGCAGCGTTGAAGAGGGACTCACCCCCTACGAG. This translates into CSVEEGLTPYE. The full CDR3 sequence reads CSVEEGLTPYEQYF.

In the case of this clone: The read is 3 residues too short to cover the CDR3 end, so that end is filled in from the germline J gene. The chain is built from TRBV30 and TRBJ1-2, with TRBD1 as a possible D gene (6 bases). The CDR3 consists of 16 residues. The germline V and J ends were trimmed by 3 bases and 6 bases, with 23 bases remaining between them. Per germline, CDR1 GTSNPN and CDR2 SVGIG (reference sequence). The DNA read from the CDR3 is TGTGCCTGGAGCCGGGGATGGGACACCTATCTCGATGGC. Translated: CAWSRGWDTYLDG. The full-length CDR3 reads as CAWSRGWDTYLDGYTF.

This clone was recorded a few times. The CDR3 extends 3 residues past the end of the read, so its final part is completed from the germline J gene. This chain joins TRBV18 and TRBJ2-3; 9 nucleotides line up with TRBD2. The CDR3 loop spans 21 amino acids. Germline assignment: CDR1 KGHSH and CDR2 LQKENI. With 2 bases clipped from V and 1 base from J, the junction kept 19 bases outside the gene matches. CDR3 sequence: CASSPKAGGPSYVLRTDTQYF. Incomplete CDR3 DNA: TGTGCCAGCTCACCAAAAGCGGGGGGACCGTCCTATGTTCTTCGCACAGATACG.

As concerns this clone: The CDR3 end lies 3 residues beyond the end of the read and is filled in from the germline J gene. The V and J genes are TRBV6-2 or TRBV6-3 and TRBJ2-7; 7 nucleotides line up with TRBD1. In germline, CDR1 is MNHEY, CDR2 SVGEGT. Trimming took 6 bases from V and 1 from J; bases not matched to a gene: 9. The CDR3 spans 15 residues. The CDR3 sequence is CASSLDRVVSYEQYF. The CDR3 DNA, read in part, is TGTGCCAGCAGCCTTGACAGGGTGGTGTCCTACGAG.

This clone was counted only a few times. The CDR3 extends 3 residues past the end of the read, so its final part is completed from the germline J gene. V gene TRBV20-1 combines with J gene TRBJ2-1; 9 bases agree with TRBD1. The CDR3 runs 16 residues. Germline values: CDR1 DFQATT, CDR2 SNEGSKA (reference sequence). The V segment lost 0 bases and the J segment 4 bases; nucleotides outside the gene matches: 7. CDR3 in amino acids: CSARDLQGQGYNEQFF. The DNA read from the CDR3 is TGCAGTGCTAGAGACCTCCAGGGACAGGGATACAATGAG.

A remark on this clone: The CDR3 end is not reached by the read, which stops 3 residues before it; the germline J gene fills it in. The chain uses TRBV19 and TRBJ2-1, with D perhaps matching TRBD2 (6 bases). The V gene's germline CDR1 is LNHDA and CDR2 SQIVND (reference sequence). V dropped 2 bases and J dropped 6 bases, with 11 bases sitting between them. This CDR3 spans 14 amino acids. The CDR3 protein is CASSIQLAPNEQFF. The CDR3 DNA, read in part, is TGTGCCAGTAGTATACAACTAGCCCCCAATGAG. The variable domain in full, with the rest retrieved from reference TRBV19 and TRBJ2-1, is DGGITQSPKYLFRKEGQNVTLSCEQNLNHDAMYWYRQDPGQGLRLIYYSQIVNDFQKGDIAEGYSVSREKKESFPLTVTSAQKNPTAFYLCASSIQLAPNEQFFGPGTRLTVL.

Notes on this clone: The CDR3 end lies 3 residues beyond the end of the read and is filled in from the germline J gene. The chain couples TRBV7-7 to TRBJ2-3; the D gene is possibly TRBD1 (5 bases). The CDR3 length is 14 residues. Germline CDR1 reads SSHAT; CDR2 reads FNYEAQ (reference sequence). Trimming removed 3 bases at V and 2 bases at J, with 9 bases between. The CDR3 here is CASSLDIHTDTQYF. The CDR3 bases that were read are TGTGCCAGCAGCTTGGACATCCACACAGATACG. The full variable domain, rest sourced from reference TRBV7-7 and TRBJ2-3, is GAGVSQSPRYKVTKRGQDVTLRCDPISSHATLYWYQQALGQGPEFLTYFNYEAQPDKSGLPSDRFSAERPEGSISTLTIQRTEQRDSAMYRCASSLDIHTDTQYFGPGTRLTVL.

Comments on this clone: From the germline J gene comes the end of the CDR3, since the read stops 3 residues before it. The chain joins TRBV20-1 to TRBJ2-5; 7 nucleotides align to TRBD1. There are 13 residues in the CDR3. From germline, CDR1 is DFQATT and CDR2 SNEGSKA (reference sequence). The J segment lost 2 bases and the V segment lost 3 bases, leaving 3 bases of the junction unmatched. Partial CDR3 DNA: TGCAGTGCTAGTAGACAGGGTCAAGAGACC. Residues: CSASRQGQET. The whole CDR3 sequence is CSASRQGQETQYF.

As for this clone: With the read ending 3 residues before the CDR3 end, the germline J gene is used to fill in that end. The V and J genes are TRBV7-2 and TRBJ1-5, with D possibly matching TRBD1 (5 bases). This CDR3 spans 13 amino acids. Germline CDR1 is SGHTA and CDR2 is FQGNSA. The V and J ends lost 3 bases and 7 bases respectively, with 10 bases between them. The CDR3 DNA, read in part, is TGTGCCAGCAGCTTGGGCAGGGAGCAGCCC. Translating it yields CASSLGREQP. The whole CDR3 reads CASSLGREQPQHF.

Concerning this clone itself: The read finishes 3 residues shy of the CDR3 end, and the germline J gene is used to complete it. This sequence joins TRBV30 and TRBJ1-1, with 7 nucleotides matching TRBD1. Looked up from germline, CDR1 is GTSNPN and CDR2 is SVGIG (reference sequence). V was clipped by 3 bases and J by 4 bases; unmatched bases: 8. This CDR3 is built from 14 residues. CDR3 loop: CAWSPQGRGTEAFF. The sequenced CDR3 bases are TGTGCCTGGAGCCCACAGGGGCGAGGCACTGAA.

As for this clone: The read finishes 3 residues shy of the CDR3 end, and the germline J gene is used to complete it. The chain couples TRBV2 to TRBJ1-1, with TRBD1 as a possible D gene (5 bases). CDR3 size: 11 residues. CDR1 SNHLY and CDR2 FYNNEI come from the germline V gene. The CDR3 sequence is CARSTRVGAFF. The sequenced CDR3 bases are TGTGCCAGAAGTACCAGGGTAGGC.

Details on this clone: The read is 3 residues too short to cover the CDR3 end, so that end is filled in from the germline J gene. This chain links TRBV7-2 with TRBJ1-1; no reliable D call. Germline V gene lookup returns CDR1 SGHTA and CDR2 FQGNSA. CDR3 size: 12 residues. V was clipped by 5 bases and J by 4 bases, with 8 bases between them. The covered CDR3 bases are TGTGCCAGCAGCACCTACGGCACTGAA. This codes for CASSTYGTE. The whole CDR3 region reads CASSTYGTEAFF.

On this clone itself: The read ends 3 residues before the CDR3 terminus; that terminus is restored from the germline J gene. The chain couples TRBV2 to TRBJ2-2; 7 bases line up with TRBD1. Trimming took 7 bases from V and 4 from J; bases not matched to a gene: 15. The length of the CDR3 is 17 residues. The germline V gene has CDR1 SNHLY and CDR2 FYNNEI. CDR3 DNA (partial): TGTGCCAGCACTAGGGGATCGACAGGGTGGCGCACCGGGGAG. Its translation: CASTRGSTGWRTGE. The whole CDR3 sequence reads CASTRGSTGWRTGELFF.

This clone was detected many times. Read coverage stops 3 residues before the CDR3 terminus; the germline J gene supplies the remainder. The chain links TRBV20-1 to TRBJ2-1; a weak D match, TRBD1 (6 bases). This CDR3 has 15 residues. V gave up 4 bases and J gave up 0 bases, with 13 bases separating them. Looked up from germline, CDR1 is DFQATT and CDR2 is SNEGSKA (reference sequence). CDR3 DNA (partial): TGCAGTGCTAAACAGGGACAAAGCTCCTACAATGAG. This sequence encodes CSAKQGQSSYNE. The entire CDR3 protein is CSAKQGQSSYNEQFF.

Worth noting for this clone: From the germline J gene comes the end of the CDR3, since the read stops 3 residues before it. V is TRBV5-1 and J is TRBJ2-1, with 11 bases aligning to TRBD2. Germline CDR1 and CDR2: SGHRS and YFSETQ. V trimming: 4 bases; J trimming: 9 bases; junction bases outside the gene matches: 9. This CDR3 spans 15 amino acids. The CDR3 bases that were read are TGCGCCAGCAGCGGGGCCCTAGCGGGGGGTTCTGAG. As protein: CASSGALAGGSE. In full, the CDR3 reads CASSGALAGGSEQFF.

This clone was observed a handful of times. The read ends 3 residues before the CDR3 terminus; that terminus is restored from the germline J gene. The genes are TRBV7-3 and TRBJ2-3, with TRBD2 identical over 10 bases. The CDR3 totals 16 residues. V gave up 5 bases and J gave up 2 bases; unmatched junction bases: 7. Germline CDR1 is SGHTA and CDR2 is FQGTGA. The DNA read from the CDR3 is TGTGCCAGCAGCCTCAAGCGGGGGGGCAACACAGATACG. Protein: CASSLKRGGNTDT. From start to end, the CDR3 is CASSLKRGGNTDTQYF.

This clone was seen many times. The CDR3 bases that were read are TGCAGTGCTAGATCCGGGACAGGGCGTAATCAGCCC. It translates to CSARSGTGRNQP. Given in full, the CDR3 is CSARSGTGRNQPQHF. The chain employs TRBV20-1 and TRBJ1-5; 9 nucleotides match TRBD1. The observed sequence ends 3 residues before the CDR3 terminus, with the missing tail filled in from the germline J gene. The CDR3 contains 15 residues. The trim removed 2 bases at V and 4 bases at J, leaving 6 bases unmatched. Germline values: CDR1 DFQATT, CDR2 SNEGSKA (reference sequence).

A word on this clone: The observed sequence ends 3 residues before the CDR3 terminus, with the missing tail filled in from the germline J gene. V and J are TRBV7-2 and TRBJ2-3; D is undetermined. Germline V gives CDR1 SGHTA, CDR2 FQGNSA. Between the trimmed V and J ends, which lost 1 base and 2 bases, there was a span of 10 bases. The CDR3 contains 15 residues. The CDR3 protein is CASSLGRYFTDTQYF. Incomplete CDR3 DNA: TGTGCCAGCAGCTTAGGGCGGTATTTCACAGATACG.

CDR3 sequence reads: CASSRGAVSSYEQYF. The part of the CDR3 DNA that was read is TGTGCCAGCAGCCGGGGGGCCGTGTCCTCCTACGAG. This sequence joins TRBV7-2 and TRBJ2-7; tentative D call: TRBD2 (7 bases). Coverage ceases 3 residues before the CDR3 finishes, and the germline J gene fills in the end. CDR3 length: 15 residues. Germline V gene data show CDR1 as SGHTA and CDR2 as FQGNSA. V lost 5 bases to trimming and J lost 0 bases, with 14 bases between them.

With regard to this clone: Coverage ceases 3 residues before the CDR3 finishes, and the germline J gene fills in the end. The chain links TRBV7-2 to TRBJ2-5; D gene unclear. The CDR3 is made up of 14 amino acids. The V end was cut by 2 bases, the J end by 1 base, with 8 bases between. Germline V gene data show CDR1 as SGHTA and CDR2 as FQGNSA. The CDR3 here is CASSLSGPQETQYF. The CDR3 bases that were read are TGTGCCAGCAGCTTATCAGGCCCCCAAGAGACC.

The sample holds a few counts of this clone. This CDR3 reads CAWSSYYRVNEQFF. The CDR3 DNA, read in part, is TGTGCCTGGAGTTCGTACTACAGGGTCAATGAG. This sequence joins TRBV30 and TRBJ2-1; D might be TRBD1 (6 bases). With the read ending 3 residues before the CDR3 end, the germline J gene is used to fill in that end. The CDR3 loop spans 14 amino acids. Looked up from germline, CDR1 is GTSNPN and CDR2 is SVGIG (reference sequence). Trimming took off 2 bases at V and 6 bases at J, with 14 bases between the two ends.

There are many counts of this clone. The CDR3 end is not reached by the read, which stops 3 residues before it; the germline J gene fills it in. V is TRBV19 and J is TRBJ2-7; 14 bases align to TRBD2. The CDR3 is made up of 16 amino acids. Germline trimming cut 5 bases from V and 4 bases from J; bases unmatched to any gene: 7. CDR1 and CDR2 from the germline V gene are LNHDA and SQIVND (reference sequence). CDR3 amino acids: CASSGFGLAGGYEQYF. CDR3 DNA, as far as it was read: TGTGCCAGTAGTGGCTTCGGACTAGCGGGGGGTTACGAG.

In regard to this clone: The CDR3 goes on 3 residues after the read ends, and that part is filled in from the germline J gene. Different DNA sequences within this sample yield the same CDR3. The chain couples TRBV2 to TRBJ1-2; 8 bases fit TRBD1. Unmatched junction bases numbered 11, after V lost 7 bases and J lost 7 bases. This CDR3 comprises 14 residues. Germline V gene lookup returns CDR1 SNHLY and CDR2 FYNNEI. The part of the CDR3 DNA that was read is TGTGCCAGCACCCAGACAGGGGCGATCAGTGGC. This translates into CASTQTGAISG. The complete CDR3 reads CASTQTGAISGYTF.